The clone carrying this T cell receptor (beta chain) was observed many times. Other nucleotide sequences in the sample specify the same CDR3. Germline V gene sequence: CDR1 MDHEN, CDR2 SYDVKM. V was shortened by 4 bases and J by 4 bases, with 4 bases between the two germline ends. This CDR3 region has 11 residues. The sample originates from a study of shared clonotypes between healthy human individuals. Measured with immunoSEQ multiplex PCR; TCRdb has only the in-frame clones, and not every one. The sample comprises just over 2,000,000 clones, about 95% of which are singletons, and more than 0.1% rests with the top ten.

The sample consisted of naive CD4+ T cells sorted from blood. The subset: CD45RA+ positively selected. The rearrangement links TRBV28 to TRBJ1-2; D is ambiguous. The origin of this receptor is a man aged 18 to 35 in good health. CDR3 coding DNA: TGTGCCAGCAGTTGGGGCTATGGCTACACCTTC. Protein sequence: CASSWGYGYTF.